This note documents a single TCR beta chain sequence. Original analysis: For nucleated cells, counts were estimated from reference gene primer amplification. Libraries were prepared by immunoSEQ multiplex PCR; TCRdb keeps only in-frame clonotypes and omits some of them. V and J calls and clone size are those listed in that table; D and trimming were worked out from the DNA. Here the sample spans over 120,000 clones, approximately 81% being singletons. This sample is drawn from a study of blood T cell repertoires in COVID-19. Study in general: COVID-19 samples, acute and convalescent, were from the United States, Italy and Spain. Sample material is recorded as cDNA or gDNA derived from T cells, B-cell-depleted T cells, or PBMCs.

Trimming stripped 1 base from V and 0 bases from J, with 7 bases between. CDR1 LNHDA and CDR2 SQIVND come from the germline V gene (reference sequence). The CDR3 loop spans 15 amino acids. The sequence came from a human donor with acute or convalescent COVID-19. The donor label of this sample is uncertain. Sequencing used peripheral blood. This rearrangement joins TRBV19 to TRBJ1-3; D uncertain. The CDR3 DNA is TGTGCCAGTAGTATAGTTCTTCGCTCTGGAAACACCATATATTTT. Amino acids: CASSIVLRSGNTIYF.